This T cell receptor (beta chain) stems from a study of shared clonotypes between healthy human individuals. Clones were read by immunoSEQ multiplex PCR, and TCRdb kept only the in-frame ones, dropping some. The sample has some 2,000,000 clones; approximately 94% are singletons. With regard to this clone: Its antigen is not known.

Naive CD8 cells were CD45RO-negative, positively selected for CCR7, excluding terminally differentiated effector memory CD45RA+ cells. Broader study findings: The sharing of 4% to 5.5% of naive CD4 clonotypes was seen across a handful of donors. Blood was the only sampled material, and tissue repertoires likely differ. Compared with memory subsets, naive subsets generally had larger estimated richness.

Sample: naive CD8+ T cells sorted from blood. This clonotype was sampled from a man younger than 35 in good health.

This CDR3 reads CASSLVPAGVDTQYF. In nucleotides, the CDR3 is TGTGCCAGCAGCTTAGTTCCAGCGGGAGTGGATACGCAGTATTTT. The rearrangement links TRBV11-2 to TRBJ2-3; TRBD2 matches 8 bases. Trimming cost V 1 base and J 6 bases; bases outside gene matches: 6. The CDR3 length is 15 residues. The germline V gene encodes CDR1 SGHAT and CDR2 FQNNGV.